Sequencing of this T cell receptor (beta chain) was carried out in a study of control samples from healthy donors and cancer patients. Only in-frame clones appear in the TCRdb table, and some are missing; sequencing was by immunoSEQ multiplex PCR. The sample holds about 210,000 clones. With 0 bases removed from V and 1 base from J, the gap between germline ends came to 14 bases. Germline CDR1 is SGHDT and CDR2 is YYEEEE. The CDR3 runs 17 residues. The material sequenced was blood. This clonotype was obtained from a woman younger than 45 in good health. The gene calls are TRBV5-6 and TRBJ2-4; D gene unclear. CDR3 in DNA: TGTGCCAGCAGCTTGGTCGCACAGATCGGGGCCAAAAACATTCAGTACTTC. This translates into CASSLVAQIGAKNIQYF.